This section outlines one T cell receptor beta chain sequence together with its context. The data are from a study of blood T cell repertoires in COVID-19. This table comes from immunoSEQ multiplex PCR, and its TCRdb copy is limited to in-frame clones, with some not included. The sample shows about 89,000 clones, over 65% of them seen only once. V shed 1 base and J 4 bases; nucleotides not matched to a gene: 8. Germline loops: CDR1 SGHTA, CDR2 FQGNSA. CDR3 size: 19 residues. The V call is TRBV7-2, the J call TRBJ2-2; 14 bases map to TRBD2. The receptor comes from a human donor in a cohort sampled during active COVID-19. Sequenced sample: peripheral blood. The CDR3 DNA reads TGTGCCAGCAGCTTAGTTTCTAGGGGACTAGCGGGAGCCACCGGGGAGCTGTTTTTT. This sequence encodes CASSLVSRGLAGATGELFF.